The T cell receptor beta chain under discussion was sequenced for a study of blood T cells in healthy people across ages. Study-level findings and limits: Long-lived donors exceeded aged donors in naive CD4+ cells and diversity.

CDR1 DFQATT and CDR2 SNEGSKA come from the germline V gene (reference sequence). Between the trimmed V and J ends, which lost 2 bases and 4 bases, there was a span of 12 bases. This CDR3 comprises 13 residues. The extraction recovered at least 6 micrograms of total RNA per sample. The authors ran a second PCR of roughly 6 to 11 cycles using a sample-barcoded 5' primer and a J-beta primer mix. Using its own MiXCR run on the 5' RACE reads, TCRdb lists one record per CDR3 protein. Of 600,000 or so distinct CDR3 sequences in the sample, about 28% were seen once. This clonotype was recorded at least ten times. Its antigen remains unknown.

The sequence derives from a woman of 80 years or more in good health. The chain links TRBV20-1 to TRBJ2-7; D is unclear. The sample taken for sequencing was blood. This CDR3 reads CSARPSLLYEQYF. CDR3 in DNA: TGCAGTGCTAGACCCTCTTTGCTTTACGAGCAGTACTTC.